The 21 T cell receptor beta chains given below trace back to one sample, sequenced in a study of T cells expressing NK-cell markers (dated by TCRdb to 2020 to 2022). Preparation of the library involved 5' RACE. These reads were obtained on an Illumina HiSeq 2000. Once TCRdb had reprocessed the reads, it stored one entry per CDR3 protein sequence and supplied no DNA. The table for this sample lists about 170,000 distinct CDR3 sequences. Roughly 21% of the sample lies in the top ten. Specimen: blood T cells: a sorted CD56 or NKG2C T cell subset, CD4+ or CD8+ T cells, or bulk PBMC T cells (not recorded which). The origin of the receptors is a man aged 18-75 years in good health.

V gene TRBV6-2 or TRBV6-3 combines with J gene TRBJ1-1. This CDR3 is built from 15 residues. The germline gives CDR1 MNHEY, CDR2 SVGEGT. The CDR3 spells CASRAQWGTNTEAFF.

V usage is TRBV9 and J usage is TRBJ2-5. This CDR3 comprises 14 residues. Germline CDR1 is SGDLS and CDR2 is YYNGEE. CDR3 residues: CASSVGFSQETQYF.

The chain couples TRBV6-5 to TRBJ1-1. The CDR3 contains 13 residues. Germline V gene lookup returns CDR1 MNHEY and CDR2 SVGAGI. The CDR3: CACAGGVNTEAFF.

This chain joins TRBV7-6 and TRBJ1-4. The germline CDR1 and CDR2 sequences are SGHVS and FNYEAQ. This CDR3 has 14 residues. The CDR3 protein is CASSLRDGGEKLFF.

This chain connects TRBV15 to TRBJ1-2; TCRdb reports TRBD1, a call that lacks DNA to check it against. Germline loops: CDR1 LNHNV, CDR2 YYDKDF (reference sequence). This CDR3 has 17 residues. CDR3 amino acids: CATSKTSGQGVDYGYTF.

This chain connects TRBV12-3 or TRBV12-4 to TRBJ1-4. The CDR3 is 15 amino acids. The CDR3: CASTSRQATNEKLFF.

V gene TRBV12-3 or TRBV12-4 combines with J gene TRBJ2-5; the TRBD1 assignment by TCRdb is unverifiable without DNA. This CDR3 comprises 12 residues. The chain's CDR3 is CASSTGQETQYF.

V usage is TRBV7-9 and J usage is TRBJ2-1; with no DNA, the TCRdb D assignment of TRBD2 cannot be verified. The CDR3 is 15 amino acids. CDR1 is SEHNR, CDR2 FQNEAQ, per germline (reference sequence). The CDR3 spells CASSPNSGGYNEQFF.

The gene calls are TRBV27 and TRBJ1-1. Germline V CDR1 and CDR2: MNHEY, SMNVEV (reference sequence). The CDR3 spans 15 residues. The CDR3 loop is CASSPSGGPNTEAFF.

The chain carries TRBV6-5 and TRBJ2-1. The CDR3 has 12 amino acids. In germline, CDR1 is MNHEY, CDR2 SVGAGI. CDR3 residues: CASSQTPYEQFF.

The chain employs TRBV27 and TRBJ2-7. The CDR3 is made up of 12 amino acids. Germline loops: CDR1 MNHEY, CDR2 SMNVEV (reference sequence). The CDR3 sequence: CASSRGSYEQYF.

V is TRBV2 and J is TRBJ2-3; TCRdb designates TRBD2, a call that cannot be tested without DNA. There are 19 residues in the CDR3. Germline values: CDR1 SNHLY, CDR2 FYNNEI. The CDR3 region is CASSVLAGGPAGGTDTQYF.

The CDR3 sequence: CASSEALGPGTEAFF. The chain is built from TRBV2 and TRBJ1-1; TCRdb reports TRBD1, a call that lacks DNA to check it against. CDR1 and CDR2 from the germline V gene are SNHLY and FYNNEI. CDR3 length: 15 residues.

The chain joins TRBV7-2 to TRBJ2-7. The CDR3 totals 13 residues. Germline V gene lookup returns CDR1 SGHTA and CDR2 FQGNSA. The CDR3 protein is CASSSSTGYEQYF.

The chain recombines TRBV20-1 with TRBJ2-7; TCRdb's D call of TRBD1 is untestable without DNA. This CDR3 comprises 15 residues. Per germline, CDR1 DFQATT and CDR2 SNEGSKA (reference sequence). The CDR3 sequence is CSATQLRTVPYEQYF.

The chain links TRBV11-2 to TRBJ2-7; there is no DNA to check the TCRdb D call of TRBD1. Germline CDR1 is SGHAT and CDR2 is FQNNGV. The CDR3 extends over 14 amino acids. The CDR3 sequence: CASSQLDRGGEQYF.

The V call is TRBV12-3 or TRBV12-4, the J call TRBJ1-1. The CDR3 contains 11 residues. CDR3 loop: CAAGRNTEAFF.

The chain employs TRBV20-1 and TRBJ2-7. This CDR3 has 13 amino acids. Germline CDR1 is DFQATT and CDR2 is SNEGSKA (reference sequence). The CDR3 protein is CSFHHLHTYEQYF.

The genes are TRBV5-4 and TRBJ1-1. CDR1 and CDR2 from the germline V gene are SGHNT and YYREEE (reference sequence). The CDR3 is 12 amino acids. CDR3 region: CASSRAGSEAFF.

This chain connects TRBV7-9 to TRBJ1-5. The CDR3 consists of 15 residues. Germline V gene lookup returns CDR1 SEHNR and CDR2 FQNEAQ (reference sequence). CDR3 sequence reads: CASSFPRGGGQPQHF.

The J gene is TRBJ2-7, the V gene TRBV5-1; no DNA is available, so the TRBD2 call from TCRdb remains unchecked. This CDR3 region has 17 residues. CDR1 is SGHRS, CDR2 YFSETQ, per germline. CDR3 sequence: CASSLVASGGISYEQYF.